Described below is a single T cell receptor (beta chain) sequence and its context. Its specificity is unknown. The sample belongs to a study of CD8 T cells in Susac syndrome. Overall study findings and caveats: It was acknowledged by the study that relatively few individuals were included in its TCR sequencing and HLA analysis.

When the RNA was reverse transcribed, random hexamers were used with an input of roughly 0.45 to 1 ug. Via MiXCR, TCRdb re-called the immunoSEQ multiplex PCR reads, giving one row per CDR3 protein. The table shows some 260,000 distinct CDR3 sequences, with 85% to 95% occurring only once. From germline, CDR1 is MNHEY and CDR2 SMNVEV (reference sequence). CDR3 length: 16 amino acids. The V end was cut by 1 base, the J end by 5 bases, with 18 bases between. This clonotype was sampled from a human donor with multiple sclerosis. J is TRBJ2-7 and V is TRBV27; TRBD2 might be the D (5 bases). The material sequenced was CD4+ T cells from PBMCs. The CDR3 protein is CASSLFAGQLVDEQYF. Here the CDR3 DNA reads TGTGCCAGCAGTTTATTCGCGGGCCAACTTGTAGACGAGCAGTACTTC.